The 10 T cell receptor beta chains reported below all come from one sample, sequenced in a study of long-term antiretroviral therapy in people with HIV. Sequencing used immunoSEQ v3.0 at survey level. The method was immunoSEQ multiplex PCR; TCRdb's version includes in-frame clones alone and lacks a portion of them. This sample has more than 25,000 clones, with almost 80% found just once. Sequenced here: unsorted PBMCs, sampled 2.1 years after starting antiretroviral therapy. The source of these receptors is a man younger than 40 with HIV.

This clone was detected only once. The genes are TRBV20-1 and TRBJ1-4; D gene unclear. The V end lost 4 bases, the J end lost 0 bases, and 0 bases lay between the germline ends. The germline V gene encodes CDR1 DFQATT and CDR2 SNEGSKA (reference sequence). This CDR3 contains 11 residues. The CDR3 loop is CSATTNEKLFF. CDR3 in DNA: TGCAGTGCTACAACTAATGAAAAACTGTTTTTT.

V gene TRBV27 combines with J gene TRBJ2-2; possibly TRBD1 for D (6 bases). There are 14 residues in the CDR3. V lost 6 bases and J 6 bases, leaving 14 bases between the germline ends. The germline V gene encodes CDR1 MNHEY and CDR2 SMNVEV (reference sequence). CDR3 protein: CASRPGQSAGELFF. In DNA, the CDR3 is TGTGCCAGCAGGCCCGGACAGTCGGCCGGGGAGCTGTTTTTT.

The DNA for the CDR3 is TGTGCCAGCAGCTTCCGGAGGGGTTCAGGCAGTGAAGCTTTCTTT. This translates into CASSFRRGSGSEAFF. The V call is TRBV13, the J call TRBJ1-1; D is possibly TRBD1 (5 bases). In germline, CDR1 is PRHDT, CDR2 FYEKMQ (reference sequence). Trimming removed 3 bases from V and 7 bases from J, with 18 bases in between. The CDR3 loop spans 15 amino acids.

This rearrangement joins TRBV2 to TRBJ1-1, with D perhaps TRBD1 (5 bases). V lost 6 bases to trimming and J lost 0 bases, with 11 bases between them. Looked up from germline, CDR1 is SNHLY and CDR2 is FYNNEI. CDR3 size: 14 residues. CDR3 region: CASRPTVMNTEAFF. The DNA for the CDR3 is TGTGCCAGCAGGCCGACAGTCATGAACACTGAAGCTTTCTTT.

The chain recombines TRBV5-1 with TRBJ2-6; 9 nucleotides match TRBD1. The CDR3 is made up of 19 amino acids. Germline V gene data show CDR1 as SGHRS and CDR2 as YFSETQ. V was pared by 0 bases and J by 4 bases, with 11 bases of the junction left unmatched. CDR3 amino acids: CASSLVGGQGTGGANVLTF. CDR3 in DNA: TGCGCCAGCAGCTTGGTGGGCGGACAGGGGACTGGGGGGGCCAACGTCCTGACTTTC.

This clone has just a few counts. The chain carries TRBV28 and TRBJ1-2; D gene uncertain. Per the germline V gene, CDR1 is MDHEN and CDR2 is SYDVKM. The CDR3 consists of 13 residues. Trimming left V 2 bases short and J 4 bases short, with 8 bases between. In DNA, the CDR3 is TGTGCCAGCAGTTTAGCCCCCCCCTATGGCTACACCTTC. Its translation is CASSLAPPYGYTF.

This clone was recorded a few times. The rearrangement uses TRBV29-1 and TRBJ1-5, with a possible D match to TRBD1 (6 bases). Trimming shortened V by 3 bases and J by 6 bases, and 15 bases separated the two germline ends. CDR1 and CDR2 (germline): SQVTM, ANQGSEA. The CDR3 loop spans 14 amino acids. The CDR3 sequence: CSVEVTIQGQPQHF. As DNA, the CDR3 is TGCAGCGTTGAGGTGACCATACAGGGTCAGCCCCAGCATTTT.

V gene TRBV10-3 combines with J gene TRBJ1-1, with D uncertain. The germline CDR1 and CDR2 sequences are ENHRY and SYGVKD. The CDR3 totals 13 residues. V was pared by 4 bases and J by 2 bases, with 8 bases between. The CDR3 loop reads CAISGGGNTEAFF. In DNA form, the CDR3 reads TGTGCCATCAGTGGCGGCGGAAACACTGAAGCTTTCTTT.

The chain recombines TRBV5-1 with TRBJ1-5; TRBD1 aligns across 10 bases. The V and J ends lost 4 bases and 4 bases, in that order; junction bases with no gene match: 11. Germline V gives CDR1 SGHRS, CDR2 YFSETQ. This CDR3 region has 17 residues. The CDR3 is CASSAGTGVSGNQPQHF. CDR3 bases: TGCGCCAGCAGCGCCGGGACAGGGGTGTCGGGTAATCAGCCCCAGCATTTT.

This clone occurred once. The chain is built from TRBV5-4 and TRBJ2-1, with 10 bases fitting TRBD2. With 0 bases clipped from V and 7 bases from J, the junction kept 10 bases outside the gene matches. This CDR3 spans 17 amino acids. In germline, CDR1 is SGHNT, CDR2 YYREEE (reference sequence). CDR3 protein: CASSLGISGRPRNEQFF. The CDR3 region has the DNA TGTGCCAGCAGCTTGGGAATTAGCGGGAGGCCGCGGAATGAGCAGTTCTTC. Filled out from reference TRBV5-4 and TRBJ2-1, the complete variable domain reads ETGVTQSPTHLIKTRGQQVTLRCSSQSGHNTVSWYQQALGQGPQFIFQYYREEENGRGNFPPRFSGLQFPNYSSELNVNALELDDSALYLCASSLGISGRPRNEQFFGPGTRLTVL.